This TCR beta chain was documented in a study of cytomegalovirus exposure and HLA in healthy donors. Study outcomes and limitations: A later look showed TCR association rates differing by HLA locus, highest for DRB1 and lowest for HLA-C. Reported performance of the classifier showed diagnosis of cytomegalovirus status with high specificity and sensitivity. With later analysis, a missense DCLRE1C variant became linked to TCR beta V- and J-gene trimming.

The PCR was carried out with 60 Vbeta primers and 13 Jbeta primers. Authors' data handling: About 12 million of the 60 million to 90 million unique TCR beta chains counted in a later analysis were shared. The assay was immunoSEQ multiplex PCR, and TCRdb's table has in-frame clones only and misses some. The V and J calls and clone size were taken over from that table, and D and trimming were inferred from the DNA. The table has roughly 89,000 clones, roughly 80% seen once. Germline CDR1 is MNHEY and CDR2 is SVGAGI. Trimming pared 2 bases from V and 10 bases from J, leaving 11 bases between. The CDR3 extends over 12 amino acids. As regards this clone: Its antigen is not identified.

The V and J genes are TRBV6-5 and TRBJ1-1; D is undetermined. The clonotype was recovered from a man aged 25-45 years in good health and CMV-seropositive. Sequenced input: PBMCs. The DNA of the CDR3 is TGTGCCAGCAGTTACCCGAGAGGAGTAGCTTTCTTT. This codes for CASSYPRGVAFF.